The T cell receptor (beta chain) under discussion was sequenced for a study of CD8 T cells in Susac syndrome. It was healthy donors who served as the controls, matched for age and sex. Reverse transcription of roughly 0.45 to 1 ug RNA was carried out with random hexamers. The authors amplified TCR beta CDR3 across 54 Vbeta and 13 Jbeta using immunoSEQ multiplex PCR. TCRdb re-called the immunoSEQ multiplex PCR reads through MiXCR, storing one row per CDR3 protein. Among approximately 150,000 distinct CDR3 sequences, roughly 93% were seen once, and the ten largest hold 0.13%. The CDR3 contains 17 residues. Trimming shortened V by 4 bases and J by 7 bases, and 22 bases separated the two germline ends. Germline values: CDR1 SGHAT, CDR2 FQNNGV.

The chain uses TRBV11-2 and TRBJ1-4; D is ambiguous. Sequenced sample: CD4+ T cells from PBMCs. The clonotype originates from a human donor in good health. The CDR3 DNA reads TGTGCCAGCAGCTGGTTTTGGAGGCAGGAAGGTGGTGAAAAACTGTTTTTT. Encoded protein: CASSWFWRQEGGEKLFF. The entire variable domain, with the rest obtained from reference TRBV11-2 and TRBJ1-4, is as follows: EAGVAQSPRYKIIEKRQSVAFWCNPISGHATLYWYQQILGQGPKLLIQFQNNGVVDDSQLPKDRFSAERLKGVDSTLKIQPAKLEDSAVYLCASSWFWRQEGGEKLFFGSGTQLSVL.